This T cell receptor beta chain is drawn from a study of blood T cell repertoires in COVID-19. The CDR3 runs to 15 residues. Trimming cost V 3 bases and J 3 bases; bases outside gene matches: 5. The germline V gene has CDR1 SGDLS and CDR2 YYNGEE. TCRdb's copy holds only in-frame clones and misses some; the assay was immunoSEQ multiplex PCR. The sample lists some 150,000 clones; around 83% were seen once. Recruitment covered under 25 US areas and drew participants whose ages spanned roughly 18 to 100 years. The receptor comes from a man aged 50 or older who had recovered from COVID-19. The sequenced material came from PBMCs or T cells enriched from blood (not recorded which). The rearrangement uses TRBV9 and TRBJ1-4; 7 bases match TRBD1. The chain's CDR3 is CASSARGLANEKLFF. The CDR3 DNA reads TGTGCCAGCAGCGCAAGGGGGCTGGCTAATGAAAAACTGTTTTTT.